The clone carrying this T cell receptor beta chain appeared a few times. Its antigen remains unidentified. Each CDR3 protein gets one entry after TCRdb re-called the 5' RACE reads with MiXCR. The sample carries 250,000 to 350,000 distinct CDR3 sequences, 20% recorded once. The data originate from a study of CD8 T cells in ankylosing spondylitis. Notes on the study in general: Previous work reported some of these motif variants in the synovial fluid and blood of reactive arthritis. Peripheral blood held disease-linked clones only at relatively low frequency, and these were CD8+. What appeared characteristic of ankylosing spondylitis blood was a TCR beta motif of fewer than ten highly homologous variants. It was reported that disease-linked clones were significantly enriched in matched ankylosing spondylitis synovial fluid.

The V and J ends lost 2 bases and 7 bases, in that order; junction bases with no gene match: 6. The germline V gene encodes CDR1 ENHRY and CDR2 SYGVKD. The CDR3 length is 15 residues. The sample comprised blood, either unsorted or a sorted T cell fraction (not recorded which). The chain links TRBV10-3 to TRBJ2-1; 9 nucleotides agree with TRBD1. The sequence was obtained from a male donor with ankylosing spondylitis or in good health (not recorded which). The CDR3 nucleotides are TGTGCCATCAGTGAGGGACAGGGGCGGGCTAATGAGCAGTTCTTC. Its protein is CAISEGQGRANEQFF.